Following are 8 T cell receptor beta chains from one sample sequenced in a study of post-analysis software for immune sequencing data. Whole-study results and caveats: Included in a set of roughly five TRBV segments more frequent in patients than controls were TRBV5-6, TRBV5-1 and TRBV20-1.

Presence of unique molecular identifiers characterized the TCR beta cDNA libraries. One entry per CDR3 protein results from TCRdb running MiXCR on the PCR reads. The table includes some 690,000 distinct CDR3 sequences, 25% to 30% detected once. These receptors' targets are unknown. The sequencing input was blood. Receptors were obtained from a girl aged 10-17 years with multiple sclerosis.

V is TRBV29-1 and J is TRBJ1-2; D may be TRBD1 (6 bases). This CDR3 contains 14 residues. The ends were cut back, 3 bases at V and 8 bases at J, with 19 bases in the middle. In germline, CDR1 is SQVTM, CDR2 ANQGSEA. CDR3 nucleotide sequence: TGCAGCGTTGATTTTATTCTGGGGGCCCCAGGCTACACCTTC. It specifies CSVDFILGAPGYTF.

This clonotype has just a few counts. CDR3 nucleotides: TGTGCCAGCAGCTTAGGATCGGACCGGTGGTATGGGTCCTACAATGAGCAGTTCTTC. Residues: CASSLGSDRWYGSYNEQFF. The chain employs TRBV7-8 and TRBJ2-1, with no clear D. With 1 base removed from V and 1 base from J, the gap between germline ends came to 20 bases. Germline V gene data show CDR1 as SGHVS and CDR2 as FQNEAQ. The CDR3 contains 19 residues.

In its sample, this clonotype was seen a few times. V is TRBV5-6 and J is TRBJ2-1, with D hard to call. Germline values: CDR1 SGHDT, CDR2 YYEEEE. Trimming removed 0 bases at V and 6 bases at J, with 22 bases between. This CDR3 is 18 amino acids long. In DNA, the CDR3 is TGTGCCAGCAGCTTGGCTGTTTTCGTCCACAAGGGTGTCAATGAGCAGTTCTTC. It encodes CASSLAVFVHKGVNEQFF.

This rearrangement joins TRBV7-2 to TRBJ2-3, with TRBD2 matching over 10 bases. The germline CDR1 and CDR2 sequences are SGHTA and FQGNSA. CDR3 length equals 16 residues. The V gene end was trimmed by 0 bases and the J gene end by 7 bases; junction bases not matched to a gene: 7. CDR3 sequence: CASSLASGGAANTQYF. In nucleotides, the CDR3 is TGTGCCAGCAGCTTAGCCAGCGGGGGGGCCGCGAATACGCAGTATTTT. The full variable domain, rest sourced from reference TRBV7-2 and TRBJ2-3, is GAGVSQSPSNKVTEKGKDVELRCDPISGHTALYWYRQSLGQGLEFLIYFQGNSAPDKSGLPSDRFSAERTGGSVSTLTIQRTQQEDSAVYLCASSLASGGAANTQYFGPGTRLTVL.

This clonotype has just a few counts. The chain combines TRBV5-1 with TRBJ2-5; D may be TRBD1 (5 bases). CDR1 is SGHRS, CDR2 YFSETQ, per germline. This CDR3 region has 14 residues. V shed 0 bases and J shed 4 bases, with 10 bases lying between them. The CDR3 loop is CASSLVTVGETQYF. CDR3 in DNA: TGCGCCAGCAGCTTGGTGACAGTTGGAGAGACCCAGTACTTC.

This clonotype appeared many times. CDR3 loop: CSAIELAGGVAKNIQYF. The CDR3 nucleotides read TGCAGTGCTATAGAGCTAGCGGGAGGTGTGGCCAAAAACATTCAGTACTTC. This rearrangement joins TRBV20-1 to TRBJ2-4, with 11 bases identical to TRBD2. Looked up from germline, CDR1 is DFQATT and CDR2 is SNEGSKA (reference sequence). The CDR3 is made up of 17 amino acids. Germline trimming cut 4 bases from V and 1 base from J; bases unmatched to any gene: 9.

Only one count was recorded for this clonotype. Its ends do not fully match the called genes, so a read error is possible. This chain links TRBV7-9 with TRBJ2-1; maybe TRBD1 (6 bases). This CDR3 contains 13 residues. Germline V CDR1 and CDR2: SEHNR, FQNEAQ (reference sequence). CDR3 coding DNA: TGTGCCGGCAGCCCAGGGACACACAATGAGCAGTTCTTC. It codes for CAGSPGTHNEQFF. Full variable domain (rest looked up from reference TRBV7-9 and TRBJ2-1): DTGVSQNPRHKITKRGQNVTFRCDPISEHNRLYWYRQTLGQGPEFLTYFQNEAQLEKSRLLSDRFSAERPKGSFSTLEIQRTEQGDSAMYLCAGSPGTHNEQFFGPGTRLTVL.

The sample holds a few counts of this clonotype. This chain links TRBV6-5 with TRBJ2-1; 7 bases line up with TRBD2. The V gene end was trimmed by 7 bases and the J gene end by 5 bases; junction bases not matched to a gene: 11. CDR1 and CDR2 from the germline V gene are MNHEY and SVGAGI. The CDR3 consists of 15 residues. In nucleotides, the CDR3 is TGTGCCAGCACCCTTAGGCGGGGGACCGACAATGAGCAGTTCTTC. This translates into CASTLRRGTDNEQFF.